This T cell receptor (beta chain) was sequenced for a study of radiotherapy plus CTLA-4 blockade in lung cancer. Study in general: Objective responses were observed in about a sixth of patients, and disease control was achieved by just over 30%.

Germline values: CDR1 SGHRS, CDR2 YFSETQ. The CDR3 is 15 amino acids. With V trimmed by 3 bases and J by 7 bases, 10 bases remained unmatched. Assay: immunoSEQ multiplex PCR; the TCRdb copy retains only in-frame clones and omits some. This table has around 70,000 clones, around 83% appearing once. Note on this clone: As yet, its antigen is unknown.

General study results and limits: Together with interferon-beta, which increased in serum after radiation, early dynamic changes in blood T cell clones were reportedly the best predictors of response. In blood, TCR clones derived from the tumor expanded after radiotherapy plus ipilimumab.

The source of this sequence is a human donor with non-small cell lung cancer who had a partial response to radiotherapy plus ipilimumab. The chain uses TRBV5-1 and TRBJ1-2; 9 bases map to TRBD1. The sequences come from peripheral blood, collected from a patient treated with radiotherapy plus ipilimumab. CDR3 nucleotide sequence: TGCGCCAGCAGCTCGGGACAGGGCGATCTATCTGGCTACACCTTC. It codes for CASSSGQGDLSGYTF.